These 10 T cell receptor beta chains were all obtained from the same sample, sequenced in a study of cytomegalovirus exposure and HLA in healthy donors. In the PCR, 60 Vbeta and 13 Jbeta primers were used. Generated by immunoSEQ multiplex PCR, the TCRdb table keeps only in-frame clones and is missing some. Of about 150,000 clones listed, 70% to 85% are singletons. The specimen sequenced was PBMCs. The receptors were sampled from a man aged 18 to 30 in good health and CMV-seronegative.

The V and J genes are TRBV6-1 and TRBJ1-5, with a weak D call TRBD1 (6 bases). The CDR3 totals 17 residues. The germline gives CDR1 MNHNS, CDR2 SASEGT. V lost 4 bases, J lost 3 bases, and 19 bases lay in between. The CDR3 sequence: CASSGGSPGQINQPQHF. CDR3 sequence (DNA): TGTGCCAGCAGTGGAGGGTCACCGGGACAAATCAATCAGCCCCAGCATTTT.

The chain carries TRBV29-1 and TRBJ2-1, with 10 nucleotides matching TRBD2. The V gene's germline CDR1 is SQVTM and CDR2 ANQGSEA. The CDR3 sequence is 15 residues long. V trimming: 3 bases; J trimming: 6 bases; junction bases outside the gene matches: 8. The CDR3 region is CSVDPSSGSFNEQFF. The DNA of the CDR3 is TGCAGCGTTGATCCTTCTAGCGGGAGTTTCAATGAGCAGTTCTTC.

This chain joins TRBV7-9 and TRBJ2-7; D possibly corresponds to TRBD1 (6 bases). The V and J ends lost 5 bases and 0 bases respectively, with 11 bases between them. The CDR3 extends over 14 amino acids. Germline CDR1 is SEHNR and CDR2 is FQNEAQ (reference sequence). CDR3 sequence reads: CASSADSGSYEQYF. The CDR3, as DNA: TGTGCCAGCAGCGCGGACAGTGGCTCCTACGAGCAGTACTTC.

The chain combines TRBV7-9 with TRBJ2-1; 9 bases are a match to TRBD1. This CDR3 spans 18 amino acids. Germline lookup yields CDR1 SEHNR and CDR2 FQNEAQ (reference sequence). V was clipped by 4 bases and J by 1 base; unmatched bases: 11. CDR3 bases: TGTGCCAGCAGCTCGCAAAACTCGGGACAGGGTTCCTACAATGAGCAGTTCTTC. Residues: CASSSQNSGQGSYNEQFF.

This clone has just a few counts. CDR3 in DNA: TGTGCCAGCGCCAGCGGGGGAGAGCAGTTCTTC. Amino acid sequence: CASASGGEQFF. This rearrangement joins TRBV21-1 to TRBJ2-1; TRBD2 reflects the table's D call only, with no check against the DNA. TRBV21-1 is a pseudogene segment. The length of the CDR3 is 11 residues.

The chain recombines TRBV7-9 with TRBJ1-1; no clear D. Germline loops: CDR1 SEHNR, CDR2 FQNEAQ (reference sequence). The CDR3 runs to 16 residues. Trimming shortened V by 5 bases and J by 0 bases, and 16 bases separated the two germline ends. CDR3 sequence: CASSAHVGRVNTEAFF. The CDR3 DNA follows: TGTGCCAGCAGCGCCCATGTAGGGAGGGTGAACACTGAAGCTTTCTTT. The whole variable domain, remainder taken from reference TRBV7-9 and TRBJ1-1, is DTGVSQNPRHKITKRGQNVTFRCDPISEHNRLYWYRQTLGQGPEFLTYFQNEAQLEKSRLLSDRFSAERPKGSFSTLEIQRTEQGDSAMYLCASSAHVGRVNTEAFFGQGTRLTVV.

The rearrangement joins TRBV6-6 to TRBJ1-1; 11 nucleotides align to TRBD1. Germline V lookup: CDR1 MNHNY, CDR2 SVGAGI (reference sequence). This CDR3 has 14 amino acids. V trimming: 4 bases; J trimming: 4 bases; junction bases outside the gene matches: 2. This chain's CDR3 is CASSSGQGATEAFF. CDR3 DNA: TGTGCCAGCAGTTCCGGACAGGGGGCCACTGAAGCTTTCTTT.

The rearrangement uses TRBV4-3 and TRBJ2-6; D is perhaps TRBD1 (6 bases). Deletions cut 1 base from V and 2 bases from J, with 6 bases between. The CDR3 runs to 15 residues. CDR1 LGHNA and CDR2 YSLEER come from the germline V gene. As DNA, the CDR3 is TGCGCCAGCAGCCAAGGGGACACTGGGGCCAACGTCCTGACTTTC. Translation: CASSQGDTGANVLTF.

The chain employs TRBV5-1 and TRBJ2-1; 8 bases are shared with TRBD1. This CDR3 region has 14 residues. In germline, CDR1 is SGHRS, CDR2 YFSETQ. V lost 5 bases and J lost 7; bases outside the gene matches: 8. CDR3 coding DNA: TGCGCCAGCAGGCAGGGGGCTACGTCGAATGAGCAGTTCTTC. Its protein is CASRQGATSNEQFF.

The chain has TRBV7-2 and TRBJ2-5; the match to TRBD2 covers 9 bases. CDR1 and CDR2 (germline): SGHTA, FQGNSA. The CDR3 covers 15 residues. The V gene end was trimmed by 4 bases and the J gene end by 4 bases; junction bases not matched to a gene: 7. CDR3 amino acids: CASSSRGRAGETQYF. The CDR3 DNA reads as TGTGCCAGCAGCTCCCGCGGGAGGGCGGGAGAGACCCAGTACTTC.